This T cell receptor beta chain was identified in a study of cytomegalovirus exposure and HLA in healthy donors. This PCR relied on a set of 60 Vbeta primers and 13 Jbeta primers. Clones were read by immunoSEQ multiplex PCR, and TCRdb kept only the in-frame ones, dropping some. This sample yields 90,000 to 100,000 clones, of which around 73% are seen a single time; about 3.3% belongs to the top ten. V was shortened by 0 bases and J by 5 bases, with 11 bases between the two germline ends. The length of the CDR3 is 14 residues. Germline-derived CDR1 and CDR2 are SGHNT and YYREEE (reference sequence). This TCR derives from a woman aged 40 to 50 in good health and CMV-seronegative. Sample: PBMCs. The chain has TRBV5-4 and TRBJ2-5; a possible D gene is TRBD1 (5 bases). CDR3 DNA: TGTGCCAGCAGCTTGGGTCAGGGCCGCGAGACCCAGTACTTC. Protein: CASSLGQGRETQYF.